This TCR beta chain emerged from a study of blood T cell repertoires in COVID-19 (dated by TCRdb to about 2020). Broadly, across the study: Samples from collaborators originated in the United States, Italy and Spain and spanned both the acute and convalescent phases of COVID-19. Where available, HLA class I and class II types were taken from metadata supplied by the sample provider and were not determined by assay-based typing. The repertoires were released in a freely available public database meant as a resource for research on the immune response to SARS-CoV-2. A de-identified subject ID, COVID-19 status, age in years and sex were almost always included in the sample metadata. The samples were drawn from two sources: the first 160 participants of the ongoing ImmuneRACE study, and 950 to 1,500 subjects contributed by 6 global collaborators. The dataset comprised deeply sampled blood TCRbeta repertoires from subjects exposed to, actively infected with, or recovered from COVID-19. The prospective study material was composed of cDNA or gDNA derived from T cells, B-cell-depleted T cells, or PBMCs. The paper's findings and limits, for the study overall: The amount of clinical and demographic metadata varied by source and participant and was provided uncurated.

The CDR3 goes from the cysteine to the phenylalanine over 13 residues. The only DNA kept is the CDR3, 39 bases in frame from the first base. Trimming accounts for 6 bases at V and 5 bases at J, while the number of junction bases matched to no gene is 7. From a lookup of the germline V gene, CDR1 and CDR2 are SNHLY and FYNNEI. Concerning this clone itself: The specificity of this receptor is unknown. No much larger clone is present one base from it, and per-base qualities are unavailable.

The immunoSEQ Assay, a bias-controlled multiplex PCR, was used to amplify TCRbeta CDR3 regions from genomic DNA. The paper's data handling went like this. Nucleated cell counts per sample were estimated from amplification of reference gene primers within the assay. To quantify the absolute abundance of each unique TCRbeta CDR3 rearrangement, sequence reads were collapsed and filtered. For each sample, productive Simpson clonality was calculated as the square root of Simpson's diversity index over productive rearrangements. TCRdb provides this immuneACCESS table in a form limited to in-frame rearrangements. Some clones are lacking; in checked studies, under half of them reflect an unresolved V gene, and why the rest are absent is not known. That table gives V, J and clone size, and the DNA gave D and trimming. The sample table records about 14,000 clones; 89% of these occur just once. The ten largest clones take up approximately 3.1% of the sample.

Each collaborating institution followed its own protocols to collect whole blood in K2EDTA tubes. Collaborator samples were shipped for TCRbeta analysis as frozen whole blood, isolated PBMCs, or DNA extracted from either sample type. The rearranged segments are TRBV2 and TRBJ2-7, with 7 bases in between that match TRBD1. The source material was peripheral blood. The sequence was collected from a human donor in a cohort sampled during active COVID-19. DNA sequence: TGTGCCAGCAGGGAGGACAGGCTCAACGAGCAGTACTTC. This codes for CASREDRLNEQYF.